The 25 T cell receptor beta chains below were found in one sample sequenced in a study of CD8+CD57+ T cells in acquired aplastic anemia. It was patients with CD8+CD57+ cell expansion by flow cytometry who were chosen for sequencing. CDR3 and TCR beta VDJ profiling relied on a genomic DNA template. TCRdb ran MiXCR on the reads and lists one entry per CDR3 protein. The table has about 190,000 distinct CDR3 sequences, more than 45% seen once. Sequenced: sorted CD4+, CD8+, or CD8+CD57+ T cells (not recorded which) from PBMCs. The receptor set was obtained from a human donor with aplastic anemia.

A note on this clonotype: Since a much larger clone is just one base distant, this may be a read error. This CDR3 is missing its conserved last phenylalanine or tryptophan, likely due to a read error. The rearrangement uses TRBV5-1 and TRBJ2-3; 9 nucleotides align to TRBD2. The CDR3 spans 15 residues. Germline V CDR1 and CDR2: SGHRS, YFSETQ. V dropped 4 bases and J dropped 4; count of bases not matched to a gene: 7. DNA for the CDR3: TGCGCCAGCAGCGATAGCGGGAGCTCGGCAGATACGCAGTATCTT. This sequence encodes CASSDSGSSADTQYL.

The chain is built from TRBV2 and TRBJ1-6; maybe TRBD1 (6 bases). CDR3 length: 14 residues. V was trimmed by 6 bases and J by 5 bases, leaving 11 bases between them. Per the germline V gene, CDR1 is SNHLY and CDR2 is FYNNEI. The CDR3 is CASSPRTDNSPLHF. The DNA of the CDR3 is TGTGCCAGCAGCCCCCGGACAGATAATTCACCCCTCCACTTT.

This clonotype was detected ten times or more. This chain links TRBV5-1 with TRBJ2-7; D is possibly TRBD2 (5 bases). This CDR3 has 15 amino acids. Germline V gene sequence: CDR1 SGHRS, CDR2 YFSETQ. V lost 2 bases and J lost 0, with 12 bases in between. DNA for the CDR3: TGCGCCAGCAGCTTCAGATCGGGAAGCTCCTACGAGCAGTACTTC. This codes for CASSFRSGSSYEQYF.

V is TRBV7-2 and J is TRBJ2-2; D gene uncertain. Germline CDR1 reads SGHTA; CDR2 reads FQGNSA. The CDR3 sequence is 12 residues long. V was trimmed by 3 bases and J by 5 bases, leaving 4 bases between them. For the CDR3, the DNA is TGTGCCAGCAGCTTCCAGACCGGGGAGCTGTTTTTT. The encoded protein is CASSFQTGELFF.

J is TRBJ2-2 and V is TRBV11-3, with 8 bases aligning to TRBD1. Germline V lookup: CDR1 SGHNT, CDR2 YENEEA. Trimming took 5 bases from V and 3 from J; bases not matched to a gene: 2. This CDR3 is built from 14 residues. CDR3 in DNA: TGTGCCAGCAGCCCCAGGGGGCACACCGGGGAGCTGTTTTTT. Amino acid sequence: CASSPRGHTGELFF.

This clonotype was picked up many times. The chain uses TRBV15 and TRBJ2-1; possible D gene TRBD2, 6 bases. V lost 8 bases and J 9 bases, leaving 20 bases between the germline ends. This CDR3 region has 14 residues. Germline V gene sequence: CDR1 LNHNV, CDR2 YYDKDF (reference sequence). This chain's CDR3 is CATARRENGGEQFF. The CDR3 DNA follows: TGTGCCACCGCACGGAGGGAAAACGGGGGTGAGCAGTTCTTC. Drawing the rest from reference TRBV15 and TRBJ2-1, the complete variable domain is DAMVIQNPRYQVTQFGKPVTLSCSQTLNHNVMYWYQQKSSQAPKLLFHYYDKDFNNEADTPDNFQSRRPNTSFCFLDIRSPGLGDTAMYLCATARRENGGEQFFGPGTRLTVL.

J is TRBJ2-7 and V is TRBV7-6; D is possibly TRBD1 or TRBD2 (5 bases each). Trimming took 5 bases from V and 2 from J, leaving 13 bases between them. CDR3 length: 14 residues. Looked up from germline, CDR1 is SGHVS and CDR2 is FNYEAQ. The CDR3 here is CASSLTGAPYEQYF. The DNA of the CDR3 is TGTGCCAGCAGCCTAACCGGGGCCCCCTACGAGCAGTACTTC. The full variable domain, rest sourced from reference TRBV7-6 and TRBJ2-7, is GAGVSQSPRYKVTKRGQDVALRCDPISGHVSLYWYRQALGQGPEFLTYFNYEAQQDKSGLPNDRFSAERPEGSISTLTIQRTEQRDSAMYRCASSLTGAPYEQYFGPGTRLTVT.

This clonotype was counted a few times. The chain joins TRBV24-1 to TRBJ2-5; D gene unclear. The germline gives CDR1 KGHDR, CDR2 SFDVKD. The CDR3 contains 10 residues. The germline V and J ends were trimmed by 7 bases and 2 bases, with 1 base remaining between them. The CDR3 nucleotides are TGTGCCACCAGACAAGAGACCCAGTACTTC. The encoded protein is CATRQETQYF.

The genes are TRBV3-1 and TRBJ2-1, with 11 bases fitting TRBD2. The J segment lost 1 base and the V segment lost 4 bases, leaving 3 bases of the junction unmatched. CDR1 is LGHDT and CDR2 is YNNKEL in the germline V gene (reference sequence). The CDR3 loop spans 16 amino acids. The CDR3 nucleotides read TGTGCCAGCAGCCCCCGGACTAGCGGGTCCTACAATGAGCAGTTCTTC. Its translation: CASSPRTSGSYNEQFF.

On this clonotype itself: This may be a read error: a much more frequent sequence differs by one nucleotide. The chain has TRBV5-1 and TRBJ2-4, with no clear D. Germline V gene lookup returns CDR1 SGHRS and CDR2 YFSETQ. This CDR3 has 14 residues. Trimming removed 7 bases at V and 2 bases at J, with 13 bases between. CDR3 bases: TGCGCCAGCGGCGTCGGAGAATCCAAAAACATTCAGTACTTC. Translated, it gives CASGVGESKNIQYF.

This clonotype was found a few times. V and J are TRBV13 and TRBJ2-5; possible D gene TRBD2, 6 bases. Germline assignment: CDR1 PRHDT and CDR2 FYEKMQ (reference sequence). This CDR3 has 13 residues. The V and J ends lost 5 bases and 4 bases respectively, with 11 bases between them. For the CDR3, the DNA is TGTGCCAGCAGCACTAGCTTGGGAGAGACCCAGTACTTC. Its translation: CASSTSLGETQYF.

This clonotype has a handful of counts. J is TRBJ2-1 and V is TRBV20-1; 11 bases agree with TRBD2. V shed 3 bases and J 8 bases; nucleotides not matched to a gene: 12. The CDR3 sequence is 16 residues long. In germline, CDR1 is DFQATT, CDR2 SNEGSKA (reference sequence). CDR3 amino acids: CSASPFSGGARDEQFF. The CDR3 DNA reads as TGCAGTGCTAGCCCCTTTAGCGGGGGGGCTCGAGATGAGCAGTTCTTC.

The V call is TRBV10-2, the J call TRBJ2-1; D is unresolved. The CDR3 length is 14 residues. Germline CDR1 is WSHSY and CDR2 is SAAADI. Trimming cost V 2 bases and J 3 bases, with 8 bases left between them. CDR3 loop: CASSERRIYNEQFF. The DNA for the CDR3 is TGCGCCAGCAGTGAGCGCAGAATCTACAATGAGCAGTTCTTC.

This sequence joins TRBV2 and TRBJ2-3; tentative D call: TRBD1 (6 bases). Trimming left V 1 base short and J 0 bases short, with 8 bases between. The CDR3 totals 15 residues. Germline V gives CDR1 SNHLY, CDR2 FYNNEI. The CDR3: CASSEGQGSTDTQYF. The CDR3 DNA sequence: TGTGCCAGCAGTGAAGGTCAGGGGAGCACAGATACGCAGTATTTT.

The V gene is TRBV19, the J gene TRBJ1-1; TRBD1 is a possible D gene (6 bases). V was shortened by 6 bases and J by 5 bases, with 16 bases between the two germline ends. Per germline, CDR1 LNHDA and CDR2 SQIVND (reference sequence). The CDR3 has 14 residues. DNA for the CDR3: TGTGCCAGTAGCGAGCCGTACAGGGCGACTGAAGCTTTCTTT. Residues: CASSEPYRATEAFF.

CDR3 coding DNA: TGTGCCAGCGGGGACAGAAGTAATTCACCCCTCCACTTT. Translated, it gives CASGDRSNSPLHF. V and J are TRBV7-3 and TRBJ1-6; TRBD1 matches 7 bases. The CDR3 extends over 13 amino acids. CDR1 and CDR2 (germline): SGHTA, FQGTGA. V was clipped by 8 bases and J by 6 bases; unmatched bases: 4.

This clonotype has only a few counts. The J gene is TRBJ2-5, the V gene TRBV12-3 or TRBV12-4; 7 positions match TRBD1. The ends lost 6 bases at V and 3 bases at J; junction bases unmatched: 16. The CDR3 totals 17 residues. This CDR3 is CASSNNIGTERKETQYF. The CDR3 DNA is TGTGCCAGCAGCAATAACATCGGGACAGAGAGAAAAGAGACCCAGTACTTC.

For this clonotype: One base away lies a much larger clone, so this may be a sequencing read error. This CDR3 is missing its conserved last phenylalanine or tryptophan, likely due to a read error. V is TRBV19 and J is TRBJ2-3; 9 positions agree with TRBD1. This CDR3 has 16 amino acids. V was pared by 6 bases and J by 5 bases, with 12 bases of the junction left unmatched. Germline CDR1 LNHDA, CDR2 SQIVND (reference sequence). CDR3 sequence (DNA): TGTGCCAGTAGGGGAATGTACAGGGGGCGGCTAGATACGCAGTATTCT. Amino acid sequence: CASRGMYRGRLDTQYS.

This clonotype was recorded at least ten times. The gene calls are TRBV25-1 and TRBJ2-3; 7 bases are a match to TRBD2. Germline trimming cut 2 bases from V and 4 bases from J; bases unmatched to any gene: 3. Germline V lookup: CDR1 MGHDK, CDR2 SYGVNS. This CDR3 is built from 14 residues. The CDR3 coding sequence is TGTGCCAGCAGTGAAGGGGGGGGAGCAGATACGCAGTATTTT. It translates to CASSEGGGADTQYF.

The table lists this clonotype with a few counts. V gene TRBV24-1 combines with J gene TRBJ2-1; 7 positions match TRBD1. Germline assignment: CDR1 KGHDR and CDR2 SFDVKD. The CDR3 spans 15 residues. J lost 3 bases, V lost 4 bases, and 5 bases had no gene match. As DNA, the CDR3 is TGTGCCACCAGTGACGGACAGGTAAGCTACAATGAGCAGTTCTTC. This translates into CATSDGQVSYNEQFF.

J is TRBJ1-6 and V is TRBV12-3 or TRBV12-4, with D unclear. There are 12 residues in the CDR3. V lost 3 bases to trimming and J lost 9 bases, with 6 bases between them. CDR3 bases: TGTGCCAGCAGTTTTGAGGGTTCACCCCTCCACTTT. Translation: CASSFEGSPLHF.

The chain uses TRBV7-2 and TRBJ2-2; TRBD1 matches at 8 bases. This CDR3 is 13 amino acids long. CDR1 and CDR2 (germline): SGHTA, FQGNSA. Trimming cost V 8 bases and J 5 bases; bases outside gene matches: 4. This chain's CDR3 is CASSRDRTGELFF. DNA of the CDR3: TGTGCCAGCTCACGGGACAGGACCGGGGAGCTGTTTTTT.

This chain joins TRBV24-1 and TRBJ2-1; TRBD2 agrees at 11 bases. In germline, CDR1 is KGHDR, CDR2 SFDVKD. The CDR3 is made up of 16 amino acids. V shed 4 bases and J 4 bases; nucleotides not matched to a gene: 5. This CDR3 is CATSDGTSGDYNEQFF. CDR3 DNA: TGTGCCACCAGTGACGGGACTAGCGGTGATTACAATGAGCAGTTCTTC.

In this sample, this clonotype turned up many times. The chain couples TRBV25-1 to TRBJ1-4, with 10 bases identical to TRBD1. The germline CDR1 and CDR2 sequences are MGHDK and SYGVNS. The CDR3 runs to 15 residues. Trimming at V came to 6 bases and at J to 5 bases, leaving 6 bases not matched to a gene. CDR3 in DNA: TGTGCCAGCAGATTACCGGGACAGGGGAATGAAAAACTGTTTTTT. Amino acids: CASRLPGQGNEKLFF.

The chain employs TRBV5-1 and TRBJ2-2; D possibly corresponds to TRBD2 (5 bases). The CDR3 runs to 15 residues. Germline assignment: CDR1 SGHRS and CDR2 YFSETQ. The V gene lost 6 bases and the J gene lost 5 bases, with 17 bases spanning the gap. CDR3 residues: CASIDLTRGTGELFF. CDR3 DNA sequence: TGCGCCAGCATAGATCTGACCCGGGGAACCGGGGAGCTGTTTTTT.